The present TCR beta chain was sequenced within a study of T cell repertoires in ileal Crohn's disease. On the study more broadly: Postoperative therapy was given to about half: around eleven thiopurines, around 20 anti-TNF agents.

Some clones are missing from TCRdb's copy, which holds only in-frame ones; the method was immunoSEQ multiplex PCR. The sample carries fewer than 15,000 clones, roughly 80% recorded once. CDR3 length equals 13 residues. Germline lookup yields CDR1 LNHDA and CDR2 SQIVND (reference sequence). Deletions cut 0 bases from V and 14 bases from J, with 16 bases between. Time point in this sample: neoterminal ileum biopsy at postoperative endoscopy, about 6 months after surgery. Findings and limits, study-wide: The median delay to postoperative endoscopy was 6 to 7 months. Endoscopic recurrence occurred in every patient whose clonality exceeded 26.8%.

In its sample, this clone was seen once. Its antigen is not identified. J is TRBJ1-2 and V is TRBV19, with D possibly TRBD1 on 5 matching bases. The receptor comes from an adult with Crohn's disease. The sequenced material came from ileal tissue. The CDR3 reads CASSIEYRNPRTF. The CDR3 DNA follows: TGTGCCAGTAGTATAGAGTACAGGAATCCGCGGACCTTC.